This TCR beta chain was identified during a study of immune cell composition in non-small cell lung cancer. Study-wide findings and caveats: Squamous lung tumours showed higher top 10 clone scores and clonality than adenocarcinomas. Approximately 73% of squamous and approximately 30% of adenocarcinoma cases had tumour-associated clones >0.5%.

This table comes from immunoSEQ multiplex PCR, and its TCRdb copy is limited to in-frame clones, with some not included. The sample contains 5,500 to 6,000 clones, roughly 78% of which appear only once. The V end was cut by 2 bases, the J end by 1 base, with 16 bases between. This CDR3 has 17 residues. Germline CDR1 MGHRA, CDR2 YSYEKL. A word on this clone: Its specificity is not known.

The sequenced sample consisted of lung tumor tissue. J is TRBJ2-3 and V is TRBV4-1; a possible D gene is TRBD1 (6 bases). This TCR was sampled from a human donor with non-small cell lung cancer. CDR3 DNA sequence: TGCGCCAGCAGCCAACCCTGGGGACAAAAGGGCACAGATACGCAGTATTTT. It yields the protein CASSQPWGQKGTDTQYF.